Following are 10 T cell receptor beta chains from one sample sequenced in a study of glioma-infiltrating T cells. Using RNA template, CDR3s of TCR alpha and beta were amplified with iRepertoire arm-PCR. TCRdb reprocessed the multiplex PCR reads with MiXCR, giving one entry per CDR3 protein. Among over 130,000 distinct CDR3 sequences listed, approximately 39% were seen once. Sequenced input: glioma tissue, nonneoplastic brain tissue, or PBMCs (not recorded which). The source of these receptors is a human donor with low-grade glioma or glioblastoma, undergoing nonglioma brain surgery, or in good health (not recorded which).

The V gene is TRBV24-1, the J gene TRBJ2-3; TRBD1 is a possible D gene (5 bases). Trimming cost V 3 bases and J 3 bases, with 18 bases left between them. Germline V gene sequence: CDR1 KGHDR, CDR2 SFDVKD. This CDR3 contains 17 residues. The CDR3 sequence is CATSDGSAGSNTDTQYF. The CDR3 nucleotides are TGTGCCACCAGTGATGGTTCGGCAGGGTCTAATACAGATACGCAGTATTTT.

The chain has TRBV6-1 and TRBJ1-5; 9 bases agree with TRBD1. With 6 bases clipped from V and 7 bases from J, the junction kept 7 bases outside the gene matches. In germline, CDR1 is MNHNS, CDR2 SASEGT. The CDR3 runs to 14 residues. CDR3 nucleotides: TGTGCCAGCAGATCCGGGACAGGGAGCCAGCCCCAGCATTTT. As protein: CASRSGTGSQPQHF.

The table lists this clonotype with a few counts. The V and J genes are TRBV15 and TRBJ2-1; perhaps TRBD2 as D (6 bases). Deletions cut 1 base from V and 2 bases from J, with 9 bases between. Germline V gene data show CDR1 as LNHNV and CDR2 as YYDKDF (reference sequence). This CDR3 is built from 15 residues. The CDR3 bases are TGTGCCACCAGCAGAGCTGGAGGGGCCTACAATGAGCAGTTCTTC. Translated, it gives CATSRAGGAYNEQFF. Combining the CDR3 with reference TRBV15 and TRBJ2-1 gives the whole variable domain DAMVIQNPRYQVTQFGKPVTLSCSQTLNHNVMYWYQQKSSQAPKLLFHYYDKDFNNEADTPDNFQSRRPNTSFCFLDIRSPGLGDTAMYLCATSRAGGAYNEQFFGPGTRLTVL.

In its sample, this clonotype was seen a few times. The rearrangement joins TRBV25-1 to TRBJ1-6; 8 bases agree with TRBD1. CDR3 size: 14 residues. Germline V gene sequence: CDR1 MGHDK, CDR2 SYGVNS. Trimming at V came to 6 bases and at J to 8 bases, leaving 6 bases not matched to a gene. The CDR3: CASSPGGSHSPLHF. CDR3 nucleotide sequence: TGTGCCAGCAGCCCAGGGGGCTCTCATTCACCCCTCCACTTT.

This clonotype came up many times. The CDR3 DNA sequence: TGTGCCACCAGCAGAGCGGACAGCCTTGGCTATGGCTACACCTTC. Translation gives CATSRADSLGYGYTF. The chain is built from TRBV15 and TRBJ1-2, with D possibly matching TRBD1 (6 bases). The CDR3 length is 15 residues. The ends were cut back, 1 base at V and 4 bases at J, with 13 bases in the middle. Germline-derived CDR1 and CDR2 are LNHNV and YYDKDF (reference sequence). Full variable domain (outside the CDR3, taken from reference TRBV15 and TRBJ1-2): DAMVIQNPRYQVTQFGKPVTLSCSQTLNHNVMYWYQQKSSQAPKLLFHYYDKDFNNEADTPDNFQSRRPNTSFCFLDIRSPGLGDTAMYLCATSRADSLGYGYTFGSGTRLTVV.

The V call is TRBV6-1, the J call TRBJ1-1; D may be TRBD1 (5 bases). Germline V gives CDR1 MNHNS, CDR2 SASEGT. Trimming pared 6 bases from V and 5 bases from J, leaving 13 bases between. There are 13 residues in the CDR3. This chain's CDR3 is CASSQVRGTEAFF. CDR3 bases: TGTGCCAGCAGCCAAGTCCGGGGGACTGAAGCTTTCTTT.

With respect to this clonotype: Relative to the germline gene, one junction end is altered; a read error may explain this. This chain links TRBV20-1 with TRBJ2-3; 10 nucleotides agree with TRBD2. Germline V gene lookup returns CDR1 DFQATT and CDR2 SNEGSKA (reference sequence). The CDR3 covers 16 residues. In DNA, the CDR3 is TGCAGTGCTAGTCCGGCTAGCGGGAGCCGCACAGATAAGCAGTATTTT. Translating gives CSASPASGSRTDKQYF.

This clonotype was detected a few times. The gene calls are TRBV10-1 and TRBJ2-3, with a weak D call TRBD1 (6 bases). The germline CDR1 and CDR2 sequences are WNHNN and SYGVQD (reference sequence). The V end was cut by 2 bases, the J end by 4 bases, with 16 bases between. The CDR3 has 16 amino acids. CDR3 coding DNA: TGCGCCAGCAGTGAGACGGGCACAGGGCCCGCAGATACGCAGTATTTT. Its protein product is CASSETGTGPADTQYF.

This chain joins TRBV6-2 or TRBV6-3 and TRBJ2-7; a possible D gene is TRBD1 (6 bases). The CDR3 has 13 amino acids. Germline V gene data show CDR1 as MNHEY and CDR2 as SVGEGT. Trimming took 7 bases from V and 2 from J, leaving 12 bases between them. CDR3: CASTGQPAYEQYF. The CDR3 nucleotides are TGTGCCAGCACCGGACAGCCGGCCTACGAGCAGTACTTC.

The chain has TRBV7-2 and TRBJ2-7; 9 nucleotides align to TRBD1. The CDR3 consists of 15 residues. V was pared by 5 bases and J by 3 bases, with 8 bases of the junction left unmatched. The germline gives CDR1 SGHTA, CDR2 FQGNSA. CDR3 sequence reads: CASSPRTGAFYEQYF. The CDR3 DNA reads TGTGCCAGCAGCCCCCGGACAGGGGCATTCTACGAGCAGTACTTC.